The clone carrying this TCR beta chain was counted at least ten times. No antigen is known for it. This sample stems from a study of regulatory T cells in long-lasting Graves disease. V lost 4 bases to trimming and J lost 4 bases, with 7 bases between them. The CDR3 sequence is 12 residues long. Looked up from germline, CDR1 is LNHDA and CDR2 is SQIVND (reference sequence). Arm-PCR of CDR3 regions with iRepertoire HTBI primers generated TCR beta libraries. TCRdb re-analysed the multiplex PCR reads in MiXCR, keeping a single row per CDR3 protein. The sample lists about 470,000 distinct CDR3 sequences; roughly a fifth were seen once. Study results and caveats: Investigators studied peripheral blood only, not thyroid tissue. The sample size was small, and this may have reduced accuracy.

The time point was: persistent/refractory GD, antithyroid drugs over 5 years with positive TRAb. Isolated PBMC RNA provided the starting material for the TCR library. The V call is TRBV19, the J call TRBJ1-1; D remains unclear. The TCR sequence derives from a female donor with Graves disease. Sequencing used peripheral blood mononuclear cells (PBMCs), obtained when the disease was refractory, from a patient treated with antithyroid drugs. This CDR3 reads CASSREGTEAFF. The CDR3 DNA reads as TGTGCCAGTAGTAGGGAGGGCACTGAAGCTTTCTTT.